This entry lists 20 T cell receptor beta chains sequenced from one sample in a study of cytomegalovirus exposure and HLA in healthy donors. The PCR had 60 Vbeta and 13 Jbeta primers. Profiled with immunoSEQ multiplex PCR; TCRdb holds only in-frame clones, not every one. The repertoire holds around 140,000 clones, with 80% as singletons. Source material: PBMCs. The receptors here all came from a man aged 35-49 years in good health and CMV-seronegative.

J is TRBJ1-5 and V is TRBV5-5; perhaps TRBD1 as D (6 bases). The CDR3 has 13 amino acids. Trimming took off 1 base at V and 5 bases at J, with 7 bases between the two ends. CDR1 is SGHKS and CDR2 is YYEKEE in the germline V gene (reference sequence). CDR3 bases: TGTGCCAGCAGCTTGAGGACAGATCAGCCCCAGCATTTT. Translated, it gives CASSLRTDQPQHF.

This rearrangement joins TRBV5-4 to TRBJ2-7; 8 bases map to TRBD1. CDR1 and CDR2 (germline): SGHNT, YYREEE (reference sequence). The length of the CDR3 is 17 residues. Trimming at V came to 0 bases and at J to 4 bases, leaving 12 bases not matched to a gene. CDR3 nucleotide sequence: TGTGCCAGCAGCTTGGCCCCTAGCGACAGGGGAGGTTACGAGCAGTACTTC. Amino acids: CASSLAPSDRGGYEQYF.

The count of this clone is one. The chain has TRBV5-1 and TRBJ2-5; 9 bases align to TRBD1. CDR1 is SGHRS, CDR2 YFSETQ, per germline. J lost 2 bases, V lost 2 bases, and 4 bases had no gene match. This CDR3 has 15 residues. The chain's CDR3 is CASSFPGTGQETQYF. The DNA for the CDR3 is TGCGCCAGCAGCTTTCCCGGGACAGGGCAAGAGACCCAGTACTTC.

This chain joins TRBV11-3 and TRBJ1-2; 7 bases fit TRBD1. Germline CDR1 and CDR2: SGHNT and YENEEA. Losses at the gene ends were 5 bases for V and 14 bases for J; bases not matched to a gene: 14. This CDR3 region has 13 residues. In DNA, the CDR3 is TGTGCCAGCAGCATAAACCCAGGGACAGCGAAGACCTTC. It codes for CASSINPGTAKTF.

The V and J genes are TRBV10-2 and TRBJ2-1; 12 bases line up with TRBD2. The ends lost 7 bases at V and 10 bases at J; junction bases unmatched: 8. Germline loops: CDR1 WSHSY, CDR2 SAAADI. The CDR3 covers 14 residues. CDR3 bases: TGCGCCAGCACCGAGACTAGCGGGGGAAGCGAGCAGTTCTTC. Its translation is CASTETSGGSEQFF.

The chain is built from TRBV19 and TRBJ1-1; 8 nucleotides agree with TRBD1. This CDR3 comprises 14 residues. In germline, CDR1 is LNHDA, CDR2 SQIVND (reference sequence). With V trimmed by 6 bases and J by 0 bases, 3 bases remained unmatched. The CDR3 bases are TGTGCCAGTAGACCGACAGGGGTGAACACTGAAGCTTTCTTT. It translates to CASRPTGVNTEAFF.

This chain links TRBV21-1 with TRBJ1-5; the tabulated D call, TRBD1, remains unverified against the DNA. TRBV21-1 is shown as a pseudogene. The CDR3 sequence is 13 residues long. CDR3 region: CASTRQNNQPQHF. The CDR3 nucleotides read TGTGCCAGCACCAGACAGAACAATCAGCCCCAGCATTTT.

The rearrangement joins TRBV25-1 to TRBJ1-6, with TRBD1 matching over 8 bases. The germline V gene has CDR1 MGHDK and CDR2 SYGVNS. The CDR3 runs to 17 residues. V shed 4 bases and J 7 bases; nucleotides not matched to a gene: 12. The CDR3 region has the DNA TGTGCCAGCAGTGGGACCCGGACAGGGAATAGGAATTCACCCCTCCACTTT. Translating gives CASSGTRTGNRNSPLHF.

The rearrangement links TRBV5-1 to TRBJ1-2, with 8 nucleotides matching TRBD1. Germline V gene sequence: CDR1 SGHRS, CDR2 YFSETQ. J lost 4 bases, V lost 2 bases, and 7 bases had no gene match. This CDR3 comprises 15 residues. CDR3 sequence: CASSFGTGNFYGYTF. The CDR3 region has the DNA TGCGCCAGCAGCTTCGGGACAGGAAACTTCTATGGCTACACCTTC.

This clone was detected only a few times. The CDR3 spells CASSPAWIAGGYSYEQYF. CDR3 sequence (DNA): TGTGCCAGCAGCCCAGCTTGGATAGCGGGGGGTTACTCCTACGAGCAGTACTTC. The chain uses TRBV5-6 and TRBJ2-7, with TRBD2 matching over 10 bases. CDR1 and CDR2 (germline): SGHDT, YYEEEE. The CDR3 has 18 residues. Trimming removed 4 bases from V and 0 bases from J; junction bases left unmatched: 13.

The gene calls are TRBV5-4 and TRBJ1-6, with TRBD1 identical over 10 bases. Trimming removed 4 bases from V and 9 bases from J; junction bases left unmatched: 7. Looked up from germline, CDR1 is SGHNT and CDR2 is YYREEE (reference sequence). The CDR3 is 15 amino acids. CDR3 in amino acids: CASSQPGQGLSPLHF. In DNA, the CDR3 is TGTGCCAGCAGCCAGCCGGGACAGGGGCTTTCACCCCTCCACTTT.

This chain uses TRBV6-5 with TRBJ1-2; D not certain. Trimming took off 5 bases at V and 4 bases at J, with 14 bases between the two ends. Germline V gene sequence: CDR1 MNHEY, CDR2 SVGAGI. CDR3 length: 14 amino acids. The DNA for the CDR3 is TGTGCCAGCAGTAGGATAGGAGGAATCTATGGCTACACCTTC. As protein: CASSRIGGIYGYTF.

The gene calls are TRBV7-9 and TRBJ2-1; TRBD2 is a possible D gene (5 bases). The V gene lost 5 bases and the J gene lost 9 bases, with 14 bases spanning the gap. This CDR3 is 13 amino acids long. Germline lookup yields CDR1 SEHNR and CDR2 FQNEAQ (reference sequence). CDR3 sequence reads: CASSALGLGEQFF. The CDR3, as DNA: TGTGCCAGCAGCGCACTAGGACTGGGTGAGCAGTTCTTC. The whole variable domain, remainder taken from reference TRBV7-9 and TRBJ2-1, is DTGVSQNPRHKITKRGQNVTFRCDPISEHNRLYWYRQTLGQGPEFLTYFQNEAQLEKSRLLSDRFSAERPKGSFSTLEIQRTEQGDSAMYLCASSALGLGEQFFGPGTRLTVL.

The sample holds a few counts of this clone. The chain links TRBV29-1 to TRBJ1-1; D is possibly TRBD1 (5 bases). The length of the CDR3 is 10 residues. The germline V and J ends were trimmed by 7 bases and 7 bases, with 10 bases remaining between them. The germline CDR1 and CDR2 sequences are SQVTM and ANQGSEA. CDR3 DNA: TGCAGCGCTGCAGACAGTGAAGCTTTCTTT. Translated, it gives CSAADSEAFF.

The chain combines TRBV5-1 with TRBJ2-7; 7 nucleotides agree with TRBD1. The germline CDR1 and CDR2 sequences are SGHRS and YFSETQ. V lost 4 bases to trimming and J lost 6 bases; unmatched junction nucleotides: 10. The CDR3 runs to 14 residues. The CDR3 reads CASSKQGRVLEQYF. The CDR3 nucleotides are TGCGCCAGCAGCAAACAGGGGCGAGTTCTCGAGCAGTACTTC.

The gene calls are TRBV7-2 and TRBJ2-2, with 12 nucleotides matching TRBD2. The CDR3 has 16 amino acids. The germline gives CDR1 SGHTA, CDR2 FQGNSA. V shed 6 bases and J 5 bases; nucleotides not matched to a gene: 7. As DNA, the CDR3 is TGTGCCAGCAGTTTCCGGACTAGCGGGGTGACCGGGGAGCTGTTTTTT. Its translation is CASSFRTSGVTGELFF.

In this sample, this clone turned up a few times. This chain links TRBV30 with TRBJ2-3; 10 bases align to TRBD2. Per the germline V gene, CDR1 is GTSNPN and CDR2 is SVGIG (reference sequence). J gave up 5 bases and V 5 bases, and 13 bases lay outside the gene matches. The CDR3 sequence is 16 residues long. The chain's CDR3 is CAWQPTTSGEVDTQYF. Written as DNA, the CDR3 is TGTGCCTGGCAGCCAACAACTAGCGGGGAGGTAGATACGCAGTATTTT.

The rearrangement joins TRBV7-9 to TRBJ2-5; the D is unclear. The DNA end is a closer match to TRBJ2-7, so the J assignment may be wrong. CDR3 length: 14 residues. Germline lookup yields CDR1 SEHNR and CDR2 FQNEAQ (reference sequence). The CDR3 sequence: CASSKPQSSYEQYF. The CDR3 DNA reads TGTGCCAGCAGCAAGCCACAGAGCTCCTACGAGCAGTACTTC.

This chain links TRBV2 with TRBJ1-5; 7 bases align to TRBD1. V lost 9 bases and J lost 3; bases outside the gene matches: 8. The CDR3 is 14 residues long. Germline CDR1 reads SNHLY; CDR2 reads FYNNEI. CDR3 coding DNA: TGTGCCAGAAGCACAGGGGAGAACAATCAGCCCCAGCATTTT. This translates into CARSTGENNQPQHF.

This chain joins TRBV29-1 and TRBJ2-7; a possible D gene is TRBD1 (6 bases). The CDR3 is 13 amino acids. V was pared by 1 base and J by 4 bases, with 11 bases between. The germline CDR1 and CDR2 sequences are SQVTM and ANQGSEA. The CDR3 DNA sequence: TGCAGCGTTGAAGGCGGACAGTCGTACGAGCAGTACTTC. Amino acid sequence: CSVEGGQSYEQYF.